Each of the 5 T cell receptor beta chains below was sequenced from the same sample in a study of T cells after yellow fever vaccination. TCRdb re-analysed the 5' RACE reads in MiXCR, keeping a single row per CDR3 protein. The sample includes around 330,000 distinct CDR3 sequences, around 4% seen only once; the top ten take 23%. Material: PBMCs, obtained on the day of the yellow fever booster vaccination. The receptor set was obtained from a man aged 18-30 years who received the YFV17D yellow fever vaccine.

The chain joins TRBV7-2 to TRBJ1-2, with unresolved D. Germline-derived CDR1 and CDR2 are SGHTA and FQGNSA. This CDR3 spans 14 amino acids. Trimming pared 7 bases from V and 2 bases from J, leaving 14 bases between. In nucleotides, the CDR3 is TGTGCCAGCACGCCCCGGGAGGCCAACTATGGCTACACCTTC. It is translated as CASTPREANYGYTF.

This clonotype was counted many times. The CDR3 spells CASSYPGAGQETQYF. In DNA, the CDR3 is TGTGCCAGCAGTTACCCGGGTGCAGGCCAAGAGACCCAGTACTTC. This chain uses TRBV6-2 or TRBV6-3 with TRBJ2-5; no firm D call. Trimming removed 2 bases at V and 1 base at J, with 11 bases between. CDR3 size: 15 residues. Germline V gene sequence: CDR1 MNHEY, CDR2 SVGEGT.

This clonotype was seen many times. The rearrangement uses TRBV15 and TRBJ1-6; no reliable D call. This CDR3 has 15 amino acids. The V and J ends lost 1 base and 10 bases respectively, with 14 bases between them. Germline V gene data show CDR1 as LNHNV and CDR2 as YYDKDF (reference sequence). CDR3 region: CATSRVRGMGSPLHF. CDR3 bases: TGTGCCACCAGCAGAGTACGGGGAATGGGCTCACCCCTCCACTTT.

This clonotype was detected ten times or more. The chain has TRBV6-2 or TRBV6-3 and TRBJ2-5; 7 nucleotides align to TRBD1. Germline V gene lookup returns CDR1 MNHEY and CDR2 SVGEGT. With V trimmed by 2 bases and J by 9 bases, 6 bases remained unmatched. There are 13 residues in the CDR3. This chain's CDR3 is CASSYPGQPPQYF. CDR3 sequence (DNA): TGTGCCAGCAGTTACCCGGGACAGCCGCCCCAGTACTTC.

The chain has TRBV3-1 and TRBJ2-7; 12 bases line up with TRBD2. V shed 1 base and J 2 bases; nucleotides not matched to a gene: 0. The V gene's germline CDR1 is LGHDT and CDR2 YNNKEL (reference sequence). This CDR3 spans 15 amino acids. The CDR3 region is CASSQASGGAYEQYV. The DNA of the CDR3 is TGTGCCAGCAGCCAAGCTAGCGGGGGGGCCTACGAGCAGTACGTC.